The 13 T cell receptor beta chains given below trace back to one sample, sequenced in a study of blood T cell repertoires in COVID-19. Sequencing was performed with immunoSEQ multiplex PCR; in TCRdb, only in-frame clones are kept and a portion is missing. The table lists about 220,000 clones, 65% to 85% of them singletons. The sequenced material came from peripheral blood. These receptors all come from a woman between 50 and 59 years old with acute or convalescent COVID-19.

The V and J genes are TRBV11-2 and TRBJ2-2; D remains unclear. Per germline, CDR1 SGHAT and CDR2 FQNNGV. This CDR3 spans 14 amino acids. V was cut by 1 base and J by 4 bases, with 7 bases left in between. CDR3 sequence reads: CASSLGTSTGELFF. The CDR3 nucleotides read TGTGCCAGCAGCTTAGGCACGAGCACCGGGGAGCTGTTTTTT.

Only a few counts were recorded for this clone. V and J are TRBV5-1 and TRBJ1-4; 7 nucleotides align to TRBD1. The CDR3 covers 15 residues. Germline CDR1 reads SGHRS; CDR2 reads YFSETQ. The J segment lost 8 bases and the V segment lost 3 bases, leaving 10 bases of the junction unmatched. CDR3 residues: CASSSPGQMEEKLFF. The CDR3 bases are TGCGCCAGCAGCTCACCGGGACAGATGGAAGAAAAACTGTTTTTT.

V usage is TRBV5-1 and J usage is TRBJ2-2; 10 nucleotides match TRBD2. CDR3 size: 16 residues. The V gene's germline CDR1 is SGHRS and CDR2 YFSETQ. After removal of 3 bases from V and 0 bases from J, the junction contained 2 bases not matched to a gene. The CDR3: CASSSTSGTNTGELFF. CDR3 DNA sequence: TGCGCCAGCAGCTCTACTAGCGGGACGAACACCGGGGAGCTGTTTTTT.

CDR3 bases: TGTGCCACCAGTGACCCGTCACAGGGACCCATATACAATGAGCAGTTCTTC. It is translated as CATSDPSQGPIYNEQFF. The V gene is TRBV24-1, the J gene TRBJ2-1; D may be TRBD1 (6 bases). Germline V gene lookup returns CDR1 KGHDR and CDR2 SFDVKD. Trimming pared 4 bases from V and 4 bases from J, leaving 19 bases between. The CDR3 is made up of 17 amino acids.

The chain uses TRBV6-5 and TRBJ2-7; maybe TRBD1 (5 bases). The V and J ends lost 10 bases and 4 bases respectively, with 20 bases between them. This CDR3 is 14 amino acids long. CDR1 is MNHEY, CDR2 SVGAGI, per germline. In DNA form, the CDR3 reads TGTGCCACCCAAGGGGTAGCTTATCTTTACGAGCAGTACTTC. This codes for CATQGVAYLYEQYF.

J is TRBJ2-1 and V is TRBV25-1; D call uncertain. The CDR3 has 15 residues. The V gene lost 4 bases and the J gene lost 0 bases, with 10 bases spanning the gap. Germline CDR1 and CDR2: MGHDK and SYGVNS. CDR3 sequence: CASSGLASSYNEQFF. The CDR3 nucleotides read TGTGCCAGCAGTGGACTGGCAAGCTCCTACAATGAGCAGTTCTTC.

This chain links TRBV28 with TRBJ2-7, with D possibly being TRBD1 (5 bases). Germline V gene data show CDR1 as MDHEN and CDR2 as SYDVKM. V was cut by 6 bases and J by 2 bases, with 20 bases left in between. This CDR3 has 16 residues. The CDR3 region is CASSPTVSRATYEQYF. CDR3 coding DNA: TGTGCCAGCAGCCCGACCGTATCCAGGGCCACCTACGAGCAGTACTTC. Filled out from reference TRBV28 and TRBJ2-7, the complete variable domain reads DVKVTQSSRYLVKRTGEKVFLECVQDMDHENMFWYRQDPGLGLRLIYFSYDVKMKEKGDIPEGYSVSREKKERFSLILESASTNQTSMYLCASSPTVSRATYEQYFGPGTRLTVT.

This clone is a singleton in its sample. The V gene is TRBV3-1 (or the pseudogene TRBV3-2), the J gene TRBJ2-7, with D possibly matching TRBD1 (6 bases). CDR1 is LGHDT, CDR2 YNNKEL, per germline (reference sequence). CDR3 length: 13 residues. V lost 1 base and J lost 10, with 14 bases in between. The CDR3 nucleotides read TGTGCCAGCAGCCAAGCCACAGGGACGGATCAGTACTTC. Protein product: CASSQATGTDQYF.

This chain links TRBV24-1 with TRBJ2-1, with 8 bases that match TRBD2. J gave up 8 bases and V 0 bases, and 17 bases lay outside the gene matches. CDR1 and CDR2 from the germline V gene are KGHDR and SFDVKD. The CDR3 length is 19 residues. CDR3 region: CATSDLGLGVAGGLDEQFF. CDR3 sequence (DNA): TGTGCCACCAGTGATTTGGGATTGGGAGTGGCGGGAGGCTTAGATGAGCAGTTCTTC.

This sequence joins TRBV9 and TRBJ2-7; 12 bases are shared with TRBD2. Germline CDR1 is SGDLS and CDR2 is YYNGEE. This CDR3 comprises 14 residues. The V gene end was trimmed by 2 bases and the J gene end by 3 bases; junction bases not matched to a gene: 0. The CDR3 DNA reads as TGTGCCAGCAGCGTGACTAGCGGGAGCTACGAGCAGTACTTC. It specifies CASSVTSGSYEQYF.

A note on this clone: Other DNA sequences from this sample encode an identical CDR3 as well. The genes are TRBV5-1 and TRBJ2-5, with a tentative D call TRBD2 (5 bases). Germline assignment: CDR1 SGHRS and CDR2 YFSETQ. CDR3 length: 13 amino acids. Trimming pared 4 bases from V and 5 bases from J, leaving 12 bases between. Here the CDR3 reads CASSPGGGETQYF. DNA for the CDR3: TGCGCCAGCAGCCCCGGAGGTGGGGAGACCCAGTACTTC.

The chain carries TRBV10-3 and TRBJ1-3; unclear D gene. CDR3 size: 13 residues. Germline values: CDR1 ENHRY, CDR2 SYGVKD. The V gene lost 3 bases and the J gene lost 0 bases, with 3 bases spanning the gap. CDR3 DNA sequence: TGTGCCATCAGTGATAGCTCTGGAAACACCATATATTTT. Amino acid sequence: CAISDSSGNTIYF.

CDR3 region: CASSPKGQANEKLFF. The CDR3 DNA reads TGTGCCAGCAGTCCCAAGGGACAGGCTAATGAAAAACTGTTTTTT. V and J are TRBV28 and TRBJ1-4; the match to TRBD1 covers 8 bases. After removal of 5 bases from V and 3 bases from J, the junction contained 5 bases not matched to a gene. This CDR3 has 15 residues. Germline V gene lookup returns CDR1 MDHEN and CDR2 SYDVKM.